This TCR beta chain was captured in a study of cytomegalovirus exposure and HLA in healthy donors. Likely unrecorded immune exposures existed in these nominally healthy donors. Study observations and caveats: Later examination showed HLA-associated TCR beta chains had greater clonal expansion than equally common others. Later findings reportedly placed an Asian-associated ancestry cluster below the approximately 670-donor mean for N-insertions.

With regard to this clone: Antigen: not known.

PCR used 60 Vbeta primers and 13 Jbeta primers. TCRdb's table, derived via immunoSEQ multiplex PCR, lists solely in-frame clones and lacks some. The sample records approximately 95,000 clones, around 80% being singletons. This clonotype originated in a man between 18 and 35 years old in good health and CMV-seropositive. The sequenced sample consisted of PBMCs.

This CDR3 reads CSVTTGSPGANVLTF. The DNA for the CDR3 is TGCAGCGTGACGACAGGGAGCCCTGGGGCCAACGTCCTGACTTTC. The rearrangement uses TRBV29-1 and TRBJ2-6, with 7 bases that match TRBD1. Germline loops: CDR1 SQVTM, CDR2 ANQGSEA. CDR3 length equals 15 residues. V dropped 6 bases and J dropped 2; count of bases not matched to a gene: 7.